Here is one T cell receptor (beta chain) with its context. V lost 4 bases and J lost 1; bases outside the gene matches: 13. The CDR3 totals 17 residues. Germline V CDR1 and CDR2: SQVTM, ANQGSEA. The data belong to a study of T cell responses to AZD1222 COVID-19 vaccine. Data came from immunoSEQ multiplex PCR; TCRdb stores just in-frame clones and leaves some out. The repertoire consists of more than 85,000 clones, with around 87% occurring once and the leading ten covering 5.2%. This sequence originates from an adult in good health. The chain recombines TRBV29-1 with TRBJ2-3; 8 bases match TRBD2. Here the sequenced sample was peripheral blood, taken on day 0 of AZD1222 vaccination. The CDR3 bases are TGCAGCGTTGGCGGGACGGGAGGGCCCTCAGGCACAGATACGCAGTATTTT. Its translation: CSVGGTGGPSGTDTQYF.